These T cell receptor beta chains were read from a single sample in a study of blood T cell repertoires in COVID-19. Profiling relied on immunoSEQ multiplex PCR, and the TCRdb table lists in-frame clones only, not all of them. This sample yields about 380,000 clones, of which 87% are seen a single time; around 3% belongs to the top ten. Source material: PBMCs or T cells enriched from blood (not recorded which). The receptors originated from a woman in her 30s who had recovered from COVID-19. The CDR3 runs from the conserved cysteine through the conserved F or W. The D gene is left open where the match is weak. Size is omitted from some rows. Given values are once, few, many or a class for expanded clones.

clone_size	j_call	d_call	v_call	cdr3_nt	cdr3_aa
-	TRBJ2-1	-	TRBV3-1/TRBV3-2	TGTGCCAGCAGCCTAAGGACTTACGACAATGAGCAGTTCTTC	CASSLRTYDNEQFF
-	TRBJ1-2	-	TRBV9	TGTGCCAGCAGCGACGGAGGGGGAGGGGAGGTCTATGGCTACACCTTC	CASSDGGGGEVYGYTF
-	TRBJ1-2	-	TRBV10-2	TGCGCCAGCAGTGAATATGGGAGTCCTTATGGCTACACCTTC	CASSEYGSPYGYTF
-	TRBJ2-1	TRBD2	TRBV28	TGTGCCAGCAGTTTGACTAGCGGGAGAGGCAATGAGCAGTTCTTC	CASSLTSGRGNEQFF
-	TRBJ1-5	TRBD1	TRBV10-3	TGTGCCATCAGTGCGACAGGGAACAATCAGCCCCAGCATTTT	CAISATGNNQPQHF
-	TRBJ2-1	-	TRBV5-1	TGCGCCAGCAAGGTTGGCGGGACCGCTTCCTACAATGAGCAGTTCTTC	CASKVGGTASYNEQFF
-	TRBJ2-1	TRBD2	TRBV11-3	TGTGCCAGCAGCTCAACTAGCGGCCCTGCAGACAATGAGCAGTTCTTC	CASSSTSGPADNEQFF
-	TRBJ2-7	TRBD2	TRBV9	TGTGCCAGCTCCCCTAGGAGCGGGAGCTCCTACGAGCAGTACTTC	CASSPRSGSSYEQYF
-	TRBJ1-5	-	TRBV5-5	TGTGCCAGCAGCGCGAGCAGGGGCAGCCAGCCCCAGCATTTT	CASSASRGSQPQHF
-	TRBJ2-2	TRBD1	TRBV7-3	TGTGCCAGCAGCTTATGGTCAGGGGGCATCGTCGGGGAGCTGTTTTTT	CASSLWSGGIVGELFF
-	TRBJ1-1	-	TRBV27	TGTGCCAGCAGTCCCTCTCTAAGGGGTAACACTGAAGCTTTCTTT	CASSPSLRGNTEAFF
once	TRBJ2-4	-	TRBV27	TGTGCCAGCAGTACACAGAGAATAGCCAAAAACATTCAGTACTTC	CASSTQRIAKNIQYF
-	TRBJ2-4	TRBD1	TRBV5-1	TGCGCCAGCAGCACCTCGGGGACAGGGGTAAACATTCAGTACTTC	CASSTSGTGVNIQYF
-	TRBJ2-1	-	TRBV2	TGTGCCAGCAGCATTTACAATGAGCAGTTCTTC	CASSIYNEQFF
-	TRBJ2-3	TRBD2	TRBV6-5	TGTGCCAGCAGTTACTGGGCGGGGGGCAGCACAGATACGCAGTATTTT	CASSYWAGGSTDTQYF
-	TRBJ1-1	-	TRBV2	TGTGCCAGCAGTCTAGGATCAGGGACTGAAGCTTTCTTT	CASSLGSGTEAFF
-	TRBJ1-2	-	TRBV6-5	TGTGCCAGCAGTTACTCGGTGACAAATCAATATGGCTACACCTTC	CASSYSVTNQYGYTF
-	TRBJ1-1	TRBD1	TRBV18	TGTGCCAGCTCGCGATTGACAGGGACCGGGAACACTGAAGCTTTCTTT	CASSRLTGTGNTEAFF
once	TRBJ1-5	TRBD1	TRBV27	TGTGCCAGCAGCCGGGACAGGGAATCGAATCAGCCCCAGCATTTT	CASSRDRESNQPQHF
-	TRBJ2-7	-	TRBV7-9	TGTGCCAGCAGCTTGGAGAGGACAGTAAGCTCCTACGAGCAGTACTTC	CASSLERTVSSYEQYF
-	TRBJ1-2	TRBD1	TRBV4-2	TGTGCCAGCAGCCAACGGGACAGGGCCACTAACTATGGCTACACCTTC	CASSQRDRATNYGYTF
-	TRBJ1-2	TRBD1	TRBV9	TGTGCCAGCAGCGAGGGACAGGTAGCCTATGGCTACACCTTC	CASSEGQVAYGYTF
-	TRBJ2-2	TRBD2	TRBV3-1/TRBV3-2	TGTGCCAGCAGCCGAGCAGCGGGAGGACTTACCGGGGAGCTGTTTTTT	CASSRAAGGLTGELFF
-	TRBJ1-5	-	TRBV3-1/TRBV3-2	TGTGCCAGCAGCCAGAGGGGCGGGGGCAATCAGCCCCAGCATTTT	CASSQRGGGNQPQHF
once	TRBJ2-5	TRBD2	TRBV19	TGTGCCAGTAGATGGGGTAGCGGGAGAGGAGAGACCCAGTACTTC	CASRWGSGRGETQYF
-	TRBJ1-1	-	TRBV7-9	TGTGCCAGCGGGGGACAGAACACTGAAGCTTTCTTT	CASGGQNTEAFF
once	TRBJ2-7	-	TRBV3-1/TRBV3-2	TGTGCCAGCAGCCAAGCATCGATAGCTGGCTACGAGCAGTACTTC	CASSQASIAGYEQYF
-	TRBJ1-1	TRBD1	TRBV3-1/TRBV3-2	TGTGCCAGCAGCGACACAGGGGAAACTGAAGCTTTCTTT	CASSDTGETEAFF